The 9 T cell receptor beta chains below were found in one sample sequenced in a study of PD-1 blockade in classical Hodgkin lymphoma. TCRdb's table, derived via immunoSEQ multiplex PCR, lists solely in-frame clones and lacks some. The sample shows some 23,000 clones, nearly 95% of them seen only once. Time point reported: newly diagnosed, previously untreated cHL patient sample. Sample: peripheral blood mononuclear cells (PBMCs). Receptor source: a human donor with classical Hodgkin lymphoma.

The chain joins TRBV4-3 to TRBJ1-2; TRBD1 might be the D (5 bases). Per germline, CDR1 LGHNA and CDR2 YSLEER. The CDR3 loop spans 13 amino acids. With 8 bases removed from V and 5 bases from J, the gap between germline ends came to 15 bases. CDR3 amino acids: CASSVSGGYGYTF. The CDR3 DNA sequence: TGCGCCAGCTCCGTATCCGGGGGGTATGGCTACACCTTC.

This sequence joins TRBV6-5 and TRBJ2-7, with 10 positions matching TRBD1. CDR1 and CDR2 from the germline V gene are MNHEY and SVGAGI. V lost 2 bases, J lost 4 bases, and 2 bases stayed unmatched. The CDR3 is made up of 14 amino acids. The CDR3 DNA sequence: TGTGCCAGCAGTTACAGGGGACAGGGGTACGAGCAGTACTTC. It translates to CASSYRGQGYEQYF.

The V gene is TRBV30, the J gene TRBJ1-1, with D possibly TRBD1 on 6 matching bases. The CDR3 loop spans 13 amino acids. Trimming shortened V by 2 bases and J by 3 bases, and 10 bases separated the two germline ends. The V gene's germline CDR1 is GTSNPN and CDR2 SVGIG (reference sequence). The CDR3 DNA reads as TGTGCCTGGAGTCTCCGGACAGACACTGAAGCTTTCTTT. Translation gives CAWSLRTDTEAFF.

This chain links TRBV9 with TRBJ1-4; TRBD1 aligns across 9 bases. The CDR3 has 15 amino acids. Trimming at V came to 3 bases and at J to 8 bases, leaving 8 bases not matched to a gene. The germline gives CDR1 SGDLS, CDR2 YYNGEE. CDR3 DNA sequence: TGTGCCAGCAGCGCCTACAGGGGGCTTGAAGAAAAACTGTTTTTT. Encoded protein: CASSAYRGLEEKLFF.

This clone has just a few counts. The chain carries TRBV5-1 and TRBJ1-6; 9 bases agree with TRBD1. Germline V gene lookup returns CDR1 SGHRS and CDR2 YFSETQ. Trimming removed 5 bases from V and 8 bases from J; junction bases left unmatched: 5. The CDR3 sequence is 14 residues long. CDR3 residues: CASSRDREDSPLHF. The CDR3 DNA sequence: TGCGCCAGCAGTCGGGACAGGGAGGATTCACCCCTCCACTTT. The entire variable domain, with the rest obtained from reference TRBV5-1 and TRBJ1-6, is as follows: KAGVTQTPRYLIKTRGQQVTLSCSPISGHRSVSWYQQTPGQGLQFLFEYFSETQRNKGNFPGRFSGRQFSNSRSEMNVSTLELGDSALYLCASSRDREDSPLHFGNGTRLTVT.

The V and J genes are TRBV9 and TRBJ2-7, with 13 bases that match TRBD2. V shed 0 bases, J shed 7 bases, and the junction held 13 bases outside the gene matches. This CDR3 spans 18 amino acids. Germline V CDR1 and CDR2: SGDLS, YYNGEE. The CDR3 region is CASSVVLVGTSGAYEQYF. The DNA of the CDR3 is TGTGCCAGCAGCGTAGTCCTGGTAGGGACTAGCGGGGCTTATGAGCAGTACTTC.

This clone occurred once. This rearrangement joins TRBV5-1 to TRBJ2-3, with TRBD2 identical over 9 bases. J was trimmed by 4 bases and V by 0 bases; bases with no gene match: 9. Germline values: CDR1 SGHRS, CDR2 YFSETQ. CDR3 size: 17 residues. The CDR3 DNA sequence: TGCGCCAGCAGCTTGGATGGACGGACTAGCGCCCCAGATACGCAGTATTTT. Translated: CASSLDGRTSAPDTQYF.

This clone has only one observation. The rearrangement links TRBV6-6 to TRBJ2-2; 7 bases agree with TRBD2. V was clipped by 7 bases and J by 6 bases; unmatched bases: 14. Germline CDR1 reads MNHNY; CDR2 reads SVGAGI (reference sequence). The CDR3 is 16 residues long. The DNA for the CDR3 is TGTGCCAGCATATCACCGGGCCTCGGGAGGTCCGGGGAGCTGTTTTTT. This codes for CASISPGLGRSGELFF.

V usage is TRBV2 and J usage is TRBJ2-3, with TRBD2 identical over 7 bases. The length of the CDR3 is 15 residues. Germline CDR1 reads SNHLY; CDR2 reads FYNNEI. The V segment lost 1 base and the J segment 4 bases; nucleotides outside the gene matches: 5. The CDR3 loop reads CASSEVGGRADTQYF. The CDR3 DNA is TGTGCCAGCAGTGAAGTTGGAGGGAGGGCAGATACGCAGTATTTT.